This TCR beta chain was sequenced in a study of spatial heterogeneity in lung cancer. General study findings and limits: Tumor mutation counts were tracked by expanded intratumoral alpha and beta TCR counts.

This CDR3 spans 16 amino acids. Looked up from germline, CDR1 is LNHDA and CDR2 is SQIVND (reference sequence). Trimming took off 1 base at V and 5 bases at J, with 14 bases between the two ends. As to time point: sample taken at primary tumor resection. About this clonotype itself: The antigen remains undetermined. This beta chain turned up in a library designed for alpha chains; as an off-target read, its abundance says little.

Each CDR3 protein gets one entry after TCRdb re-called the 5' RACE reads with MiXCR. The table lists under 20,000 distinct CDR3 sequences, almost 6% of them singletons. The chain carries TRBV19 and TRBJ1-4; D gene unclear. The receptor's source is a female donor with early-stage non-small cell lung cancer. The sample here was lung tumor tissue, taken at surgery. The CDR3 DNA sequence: TGTGCCAGTAGTATAGCCGTCGTGGGGAAGAATGAAAAACTGTTTTTT. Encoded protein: CASSIAVVGKNEKLFF.